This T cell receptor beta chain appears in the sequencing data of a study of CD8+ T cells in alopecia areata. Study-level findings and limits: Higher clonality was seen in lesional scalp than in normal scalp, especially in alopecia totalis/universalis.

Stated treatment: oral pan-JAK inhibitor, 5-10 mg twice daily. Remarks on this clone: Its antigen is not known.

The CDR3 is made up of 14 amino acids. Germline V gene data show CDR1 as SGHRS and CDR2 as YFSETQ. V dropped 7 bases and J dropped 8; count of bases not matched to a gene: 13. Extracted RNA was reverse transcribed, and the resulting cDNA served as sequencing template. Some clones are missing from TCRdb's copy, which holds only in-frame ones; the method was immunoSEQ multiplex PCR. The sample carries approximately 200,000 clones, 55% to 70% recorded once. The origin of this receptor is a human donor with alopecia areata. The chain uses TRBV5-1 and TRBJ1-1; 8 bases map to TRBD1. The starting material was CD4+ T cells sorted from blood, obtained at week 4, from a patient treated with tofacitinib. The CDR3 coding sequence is TGCGCCAGCGCAATTGATGGACAGGGTATAGAAGCTTTCTTT. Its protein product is CASAIDGQGIEAFF.